This TCR beta chain came from a study of cytomegalovirus exposure and HLA in healthy donors. As to this clone: Its antigen is still unknown. Within the sample, other DNA sequences also encode this same CDR3.

Study-level points and caveats: The study assumed roughly uniform donor sequencing depth for presence/absence analyses.

PCR employed 60 Vbeta and 13 Jbeta primers. Using immunoSEQ multiplex PCR, the repertoire was profiled, and TCRdb retains in-frame clones only, with some absent. The table includes more than 85,000 clones, 60% to 80% detected once. This TCR came from a female donor in good health and CMV-seronegative. The sequenced sample was PBMCs.

The CDR3 sequence: CASRPGQSYEQYF. CDR3 bases: TGTGCCAGCAGACCGGGACAATCCTACGAGCAGTACTTC. V and J are TRBV6-1 and TRBJ2-7; weak D call: TRBD1 (6 bases). CDR1 is MNHNS, CDR2 SASEGT, per germline. CDR3 size: 13 residues. V was clipped by 6 bases and J by 1 base, with 10 bases between them.